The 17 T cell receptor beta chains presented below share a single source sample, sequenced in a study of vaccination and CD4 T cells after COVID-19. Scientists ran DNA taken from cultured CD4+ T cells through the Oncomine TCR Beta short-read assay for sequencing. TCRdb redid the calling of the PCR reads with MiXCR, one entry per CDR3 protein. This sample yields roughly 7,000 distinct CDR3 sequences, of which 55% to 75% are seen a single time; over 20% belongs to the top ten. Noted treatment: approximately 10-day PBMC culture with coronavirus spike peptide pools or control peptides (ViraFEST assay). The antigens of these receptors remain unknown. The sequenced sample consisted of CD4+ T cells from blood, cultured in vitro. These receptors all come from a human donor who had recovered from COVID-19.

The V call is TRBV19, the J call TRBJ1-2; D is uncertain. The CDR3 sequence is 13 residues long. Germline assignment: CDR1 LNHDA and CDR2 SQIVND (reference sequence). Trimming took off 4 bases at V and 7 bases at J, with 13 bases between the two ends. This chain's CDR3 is CASSNPLRSGYTF. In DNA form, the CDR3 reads TGTGCCAGTAGTAACCCTCTTCGCAGTGGCTACACCTTC.

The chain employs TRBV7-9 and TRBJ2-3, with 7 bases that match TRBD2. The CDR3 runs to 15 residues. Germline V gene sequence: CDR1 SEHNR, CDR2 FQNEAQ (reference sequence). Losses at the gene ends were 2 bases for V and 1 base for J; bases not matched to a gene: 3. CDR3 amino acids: CASSLYAGGTDTQYF. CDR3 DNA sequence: TGTGCCAGCAGCTTATACGCGGGGGGCACAGATACGCAGTATTTT.

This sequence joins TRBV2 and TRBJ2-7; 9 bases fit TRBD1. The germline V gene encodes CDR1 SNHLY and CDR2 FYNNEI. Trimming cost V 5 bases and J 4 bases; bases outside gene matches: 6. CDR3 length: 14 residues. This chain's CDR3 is CASSPGTGFYEQYF. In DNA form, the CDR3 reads TGTGCCAGCAGTCCCGGGACAGGGTTTTACGAGCAGTACTTC.

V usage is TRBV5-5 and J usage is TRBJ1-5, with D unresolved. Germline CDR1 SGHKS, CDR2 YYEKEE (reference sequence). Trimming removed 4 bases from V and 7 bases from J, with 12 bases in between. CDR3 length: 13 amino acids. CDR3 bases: TGTGCCAGCAGCGCAGAGAGGTGGCAGCCCCAGCATTTT. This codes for CASSAERWQPQHF.

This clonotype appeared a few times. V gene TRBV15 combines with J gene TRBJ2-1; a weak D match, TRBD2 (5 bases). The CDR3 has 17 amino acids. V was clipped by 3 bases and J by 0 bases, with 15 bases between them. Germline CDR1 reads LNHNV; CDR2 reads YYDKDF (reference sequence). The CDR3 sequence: CATSRGLLDFSYNEQFF. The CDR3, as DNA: TGTGCCACCAGCAGGGGATTACTAGACTTCTCCTACAATGAGCAGTTCTTC.

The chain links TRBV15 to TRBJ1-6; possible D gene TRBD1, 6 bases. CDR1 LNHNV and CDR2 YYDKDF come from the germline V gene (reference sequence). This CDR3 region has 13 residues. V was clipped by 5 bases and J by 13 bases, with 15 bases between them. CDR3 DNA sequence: TGTGCCACCAGCCCGGGACACGACCGTCCCCTCCACTTT. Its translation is CATSPGHDRPLHF. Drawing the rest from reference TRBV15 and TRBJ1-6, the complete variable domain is DAMVIQNPRYQVTQFGKPVTLSCSQTLNHNVMYWYQQKSSQAPKLLFHYYDKDFNNEADTPDNFQSRRPNTSFCFLDIRSPGLGDTAMYLCATSPGHDRPLHFGNGTRLTVT.

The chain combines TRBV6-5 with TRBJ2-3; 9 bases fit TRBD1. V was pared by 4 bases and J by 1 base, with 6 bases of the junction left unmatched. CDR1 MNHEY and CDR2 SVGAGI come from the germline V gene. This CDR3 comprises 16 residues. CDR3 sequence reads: CASSWDRALGTDTQYF. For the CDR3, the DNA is TGTGCCAGCAGTTGGGACAGGGCGTTGGGCACAGATACGCAGTATTTT.

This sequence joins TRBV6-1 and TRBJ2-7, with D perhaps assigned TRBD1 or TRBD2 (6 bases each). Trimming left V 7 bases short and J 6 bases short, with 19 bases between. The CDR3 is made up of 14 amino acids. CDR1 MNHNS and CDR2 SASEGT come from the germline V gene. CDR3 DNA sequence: TGTGCCAGCACTCCCCCGGGACTCAGGGGCGAGCAGTACTTC. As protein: CASTPPGLRGEQYF.

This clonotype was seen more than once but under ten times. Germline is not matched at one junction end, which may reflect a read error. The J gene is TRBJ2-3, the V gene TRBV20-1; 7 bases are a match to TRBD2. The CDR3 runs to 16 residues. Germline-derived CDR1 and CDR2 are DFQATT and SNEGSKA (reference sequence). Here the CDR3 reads CSARDLAGLSTDTQYF. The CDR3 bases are TGCAGTGCTCGAGATTTAGCGGGTCTTAGCACAGATACGCAGTATTTT.

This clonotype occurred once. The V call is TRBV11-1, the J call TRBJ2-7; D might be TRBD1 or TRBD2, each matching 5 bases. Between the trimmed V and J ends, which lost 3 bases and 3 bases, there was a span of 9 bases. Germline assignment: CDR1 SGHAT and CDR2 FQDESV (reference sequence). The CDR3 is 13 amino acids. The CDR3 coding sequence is TGTGCCAGCAGCTTCGGGACCTTCTACGAGCAGTACTTC. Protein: CASSFGTFYEQYF.

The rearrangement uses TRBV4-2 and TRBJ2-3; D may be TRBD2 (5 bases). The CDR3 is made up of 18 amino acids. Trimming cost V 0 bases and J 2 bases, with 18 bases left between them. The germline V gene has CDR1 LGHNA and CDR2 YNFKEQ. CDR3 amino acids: CASSQEGQRSAPTDTQYF. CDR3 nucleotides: TGTGCCAGCAGCCAAGAAGGGCAGCGGAGCGCACCCACAGATACGCAGTATTTT.

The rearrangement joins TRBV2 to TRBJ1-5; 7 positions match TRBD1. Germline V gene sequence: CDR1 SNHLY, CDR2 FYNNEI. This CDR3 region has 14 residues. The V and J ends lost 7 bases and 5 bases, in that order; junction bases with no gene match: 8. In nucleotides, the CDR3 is TGTGCCAGCAACACCGGGGACAGATATCAGCCCCAGCATTTT. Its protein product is CASNTGDRYQPQHF.

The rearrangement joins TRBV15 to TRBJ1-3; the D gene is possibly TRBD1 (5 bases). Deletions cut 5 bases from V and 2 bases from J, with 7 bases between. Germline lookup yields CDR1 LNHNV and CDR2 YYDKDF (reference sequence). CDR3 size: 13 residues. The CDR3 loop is CATSGTTGNTIYF. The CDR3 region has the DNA TGTGCCACCAGCGGGACGACTGGAAACACCATATATTTT.

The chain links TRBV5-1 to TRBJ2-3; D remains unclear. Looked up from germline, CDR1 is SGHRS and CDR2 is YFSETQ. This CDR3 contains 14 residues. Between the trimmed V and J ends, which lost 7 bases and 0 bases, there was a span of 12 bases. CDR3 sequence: CASHDGPSTDTQYF. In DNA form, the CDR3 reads TGCGCCAGCCATGACGGACCCAGCACAGATACGCAGTATTTT.

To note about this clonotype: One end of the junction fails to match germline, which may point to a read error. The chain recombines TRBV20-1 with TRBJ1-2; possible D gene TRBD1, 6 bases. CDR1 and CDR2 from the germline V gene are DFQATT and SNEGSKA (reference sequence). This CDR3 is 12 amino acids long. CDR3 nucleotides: TGCAGTGCTAGACTAAGAGGACAGACGAACGAATTC. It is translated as CSARLRGQTNEF.

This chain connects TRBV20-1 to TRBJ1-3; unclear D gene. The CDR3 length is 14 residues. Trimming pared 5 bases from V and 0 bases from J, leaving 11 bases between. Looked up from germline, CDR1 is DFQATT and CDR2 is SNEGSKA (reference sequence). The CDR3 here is CSAAHVRSGNTIYF. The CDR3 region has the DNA TGCAGTGCTGCGCACGTCCGCTCTGGAAACACCATATATTTT.

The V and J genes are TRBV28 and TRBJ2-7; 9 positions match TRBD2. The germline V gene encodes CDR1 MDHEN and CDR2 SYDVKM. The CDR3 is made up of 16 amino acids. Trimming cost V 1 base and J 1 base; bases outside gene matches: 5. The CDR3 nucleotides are TGTGCCAGCAGTTTATTAGAGACTAGCGGTTCCTACGAGCAGTACTTC. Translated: CASSLLETSGSYEQYF.